The rows below give T cell receptor beta chains drawn from one sample of a study of control samples from healthy donors and cancer patients. Profiling relied on immunoSEQ multiplex PCR, and the TCRdb table lists in-frame clones only, not all of them. The table lists 8,000 to 11,000 clones, roughly 93% of them singletons. Specimen: PBMCs. These receptors all stem from a man aged 60 to 75 with colorectal cancer. CDR3s include the opening cysteine and the closing phenylalanine or tryptophan. D genes are given only for firm matches. Part of the rows lack a size; the others show once, few, many or a class for expanded clones.

clone size	V gene	D gene	J gene	CDR3 DNA	CDR3 protein
NA	TRBV5-1	TRBD1	TRBJ1-3	TGCGCCAGTACAGGGGCTGGAAACACCATATATTTT	CASTGAGNTIYF
once	TRBV28	TRBD1	TRBJ2-1	TGTGCCAGCAGTCCCTCGCGGATCCGGACAGGGCGAACAATGAGGCAGTTCTTC	CASSPSRIRTGRTMRQFF
NA	TRBV7-9	NA	TRBJ1-2	TGTGCCAGCAGCCGTGACACTAACTATGGCTACACCTTC	CASSRDTNYGYTF
NA	TRBV7-9	NA	TRBJ1-2	TGTGCCAGCAGCTTAGGCGGAGGTCCGACCGGCTACACCTTC	CASSLGGGPTGYTF
NA	TRBV19	TRBD1	TRBJ1-6	TGTGCCAGTAGTATAGCTGGGACAGCAAATTCACCCCTCCACTTT	CASSIAGTANSPLHF
NA	TRBV2	NA	TRBJ2-7	TGTGCCAGCAGTGGTTGGGAATCCTCCTACGAGCAGTACTTC	CASSGWESSYEQYF
NA	TRBV4-2	TRBD1	TRBJ2-4	TGTGCCAGCAGCACACGGGACAGGGCTTCACTAGCCAAAAACATTCAGTACTTC	CASSTRDRASLAKNIQYF
NA	TRBV23-1	TRBD1	TRBJ1-2	TGCGCCAGCAGTCAATCTAACAGGGGATACTATGGCTACACCTTC	CASSQSNRGYYGYTF
NA	TRBV18	NA	TRBJ1-6	TGTGCCAGCTCACCGACAGATTATAATTCACCCCTCCACTTT	CASSPTDYNSPLHF
NA	TRBV7-2	NA	TRBJ1-6	TGTGCCAGCAGCTTACGGATGGGGTCACCCCTCCACTTT	CASSLRMGSPLHF
NA	TRBV29-1	TRBD1	TRBJ1-1	TGCACCGGGGACAGTGGCTCTGAAGCTTTCTTT	CTGDSGSEAFF
NA	TRBV5-4	NA	TRBJ2-5	TGTGCCAGCAGCCCCAGTCAGGGCACCCTCTCAGAGACCCAGTACTTC	CASSPSQGTLSETQYF
NA	TRBV4-3	NA	TRBJ2-7	TGCGCCAGCAGCCTCGACCCCCACGGGGGACTTGACGAGCAGTACTTC	CASSLDPHGGLDEQYF
NA	TRBV2	NA	TRBJ1-5	TGTGCCAGCAGTAAACAGGGTTTAGATCAGCCCCAGCATTTT	CASSKQGLDQPQHF
NA	TRBV28	NA	TRBJ1-6	TGTGCCAGCAGCCCTACCTTTGGGGCACAGGGTAATTCACCCCTCCACTTT	CASSPTFGAQGNSPLHF
NA	TRBV10-3	TRBD1	TRBJ2-5	TGTGCCATCAGTGAGAAGGGGGCCGGTGAGACCCAGTACTTC	CAISEKGAGETQYF
NA	TRBV9	NA	TRBJ2-5	TGTGCCAGCAGCCCGAATGGAATCATCCAAGAGACCCAGTACTTC	CASSPNGIIQETQYF
NA	TRBV24-1	TRBD1	TRBJ2-7	TGTGCCACCAGTGATCCCGACAGGGGGGGACTGCACGAGCAGTACTTC	CATSDPDRGGLHEQYF
NA	TRBV5-1	TRBD2	TRBJ2-3	TGCGCCAGCAGCCGGGAGGACATGGCTGGCACAGATACGCAGTATTTT	CASSREDMAGTDTQYF
NA	TRBV4-1	TRBD1	TRBJ1-1	TGCGCCAGCAGCTCCGGGACAGGGGAAACTGAAGCTTTCTTT	CASSSGTGETEAFF
few	TRBV12-3/TRBV12-4	NA	TRBJ2-7	TGTGCCAGCAGTTTAATTGAGGCGGGAGAGCAGTACTTC	CASSLIEAGEQYF
NA	TRBV6-1	NA	TRBJ1-1	TGTGCCAGCAGTGAGGACCTCGAAGTAGCTGAAGCTTTCTTT	CASSEDLEVAEAFF
NA	TRBV4-1	NA	TRBJ2-5	TGCGCCAGCAGCCAAGTGGCAGGGCCCCAAGAGACCCAGTACTTC	CASSQVAGPQETQYF
NA	TRBV10-3	NA	TRBJ1-5	TGTGCCATCAAGCCGGAAGCGGGAAGCAATCAGCCCCAGCATTTT	CAIKPEAGSNQPQHF
NA	TRBV3-1/TRBV3-2	TRBD2	TRBJ2-2	TGTGCCAGCAGCCAAGGACTAGCGGGGGCTAGGGAGCTGTTTTTT	CASSQGLAGARELFF
NA	TRBV9	NA	TRBJ2-7	TGTGCCAGCAGCGTGGAGCCGGCCTACGAGCAGTACTTC	CASSVEPAYEQYF
NA	TRBV6-1	NA	TRBJ2-7	TGTGCCAGCAGTGAATCCCTGTACGAGCAGTACTTC	CASSESLYEQYF
NA	TRBV6-1	NA	TRBJ1-2	TGTGCCAGCAGTGAAGGGGAAACTCGGGGAGGCTACACCTTC	CASSEGETRGGYTF
NA	TRBV7-9	TRBD1	TRBJ1-4	TGTGCCAGCAGCCCGAGGACAGGGAAAGAGGGGAATGAAAAACTGTTTTTT	CASSPRTGKEGNEKLFF
NA	TRBV11-3	NA	TRBJ2-1	TGTGCCAGCAGCTTAGGAGGCAGGGTGGGGGATGAGCAGTTCTTC	CASSLGGRVGDEQFF
NA	TRBV28	TRBD1	TRBJ1-1	TGTGCCAGCAGCCCCTTTTTTATTCCCGGGACAGGGGGCGGTGAAGCTTTCTTT	CASSPFFIPGTGGGEAFF
NA	TRBV7-2	NA	TRBJ1-4	TGTGCCAGCAGCCCGGAAACGTACTCTGGAAATGAAAAACTGTTTTTT	CASSPETYSGNEKLFF
NA	TRBV7-2	NA	TRBJ2-1	TGTGCCAGCAGCTTAGATTATGGTGAGCAGTTCTTC	CASSLDYGEQFF
NA	TRBV5-1	NA	TRBJ2-7	TGCGCCAGCAGCTTGGCCGTGGGAGCGACGATGGAGTACTTC	CASSLAVGATMEYF
NA	TRBV9	NA	TRBJ1-1	TGTGCCAGCAGCGCCCACCCGGACGGGAACACTGAAGCTTTCTTT	CASSAHPDGNTEAFF
NA	TRBV19	NA	TRBJ1-5	TGTGCCACCCAGACCCGATTTAGTAGCAATCAGCCCCAGCATTTT	CATQTRFSSNQPQHF
NA	TRBV6-5	TRBD1	TRBJ1-1	TGTGCCAGCAGTTACTCCACAACAGGGGGCACTGAAGCTTTCTTT	CASSYSTTGGTEAFF
NA	TRBV7-2	NA	TRBJ1-2	TGTGCCAGCAGCGCAGGACAGTCCTATGGCTACACCTTC	CASSAGQSYGYTF
NA	TRBV4-1	NA	TRBJ1-5	TGCGCCAGCAGCCAAGGGCCGGCTAGCAATCAGCCCCAGCATTTT	CASSQGPASNQPQHF
NA	TRBV7-9	NA	TRBJ2-7	TGTGCCAGCAGCCCCCCAGGGGGGGTTTCGTCTCAGTACTTC	CASSPPGGVSSQYF
NA	TRBV12-3/TRBV12-4	NA	TRBJ2-3	TGTGCCAGCAGTTTAGGCAGGACGCAGTATTTT	CASSLGRTQYF
NA	TRBV5-1	TRBD1	TRBJ2-5	TGCGCCAGCAGCTTTTTAACGACAGGGGAAGAGACCCAGTACTTC	CASSFLTTGEETQYF
NA	TRBV6-5	NA	TRBJ2-7	TGTGCCAGCAGTTACGCGGCAGGGTTGAGCGAGCAGTACTTC	CASSYAAGLSEQYF
NA	TRBV19	NA	TRBJ1-6	TGTGCCAGTAGTACGCGGCAGAACTATAATTCACCCCTCCACTTT	CASSTRQNYNSPLHF
few	TRBV6-6	NA	TRBJ1-2	TGTGCCAGCAGCTTGGGGAACCCGGGGGATGGCTACACCTTC	CASSLGNPGDGYTF
once	TRBV19	TRBD2	TRBJ2-3	TGTGCCAGTAGTAGAAGCGGGGGGGAGGGAGATACGCAGTATTTT	CASSRSGGEGDTQYF
NA	TRBV7-3	NA	TRBJ2-1	TGTGCCAGCAGCTTAAATCCTGGGGGGCCCCCGAGGGAGCAGTTCTTC	CASSLNPGGPPREQFF
NA	TRBV9	TRBD1	TRBJ2-5	TGTGCCAGCAGCGTAACGACAGGGGGGTGGGAGACCCAGTACTTC	CASSVTTGGWETQYF
NA	TRBV11-2	TRBD1	TRBJ1-5	TGTGCCAGCAGCCAGGGGGGACTGTTTAATCAGCCCCAGCATTTT	CASSQGGLFNQPQHF
NA	TRBV5-1	NA	TRBJ2-3	TGCGCCAGCAGCCTGGCCCCTAGGGCAGATACGCAGTATTTT	CASSLAPRADTQYF
NA	TRBV7-2	TRBD1	TRBJ2-5	TGTGCCAGCAGTTTAACAGGGGGGCAAGAGACCCAGTACTTC	CASSLTGGQETQYF
NA	TRBV28	NA	TRBJ1-6	TGTGCCAGCAGTTTGTGGCAGTCAAATTCACCCCTCCACTTT	CASSLWQSNSPLHF
NA	TRBV2	NA	TRBJ1-2	TGTGCCAGCAGTGCATCCGGGCCCGGCTACACCTTC	CASSASGPGYTF
NA	TRBV19	NA	TRBJ2-5	TGTGCCAGTAGTATGGACAGTCAAGAGACCCAGTACTTC	CASSMDSQETQYF
NA	TRBV2	NA	TRBJ1-5	TGTGCCAGCAAAGGCACAGGGAGCTATCTGTCGGGTCAGCCCCAGCATTTT	CASKGTGSYLSGQPQHF